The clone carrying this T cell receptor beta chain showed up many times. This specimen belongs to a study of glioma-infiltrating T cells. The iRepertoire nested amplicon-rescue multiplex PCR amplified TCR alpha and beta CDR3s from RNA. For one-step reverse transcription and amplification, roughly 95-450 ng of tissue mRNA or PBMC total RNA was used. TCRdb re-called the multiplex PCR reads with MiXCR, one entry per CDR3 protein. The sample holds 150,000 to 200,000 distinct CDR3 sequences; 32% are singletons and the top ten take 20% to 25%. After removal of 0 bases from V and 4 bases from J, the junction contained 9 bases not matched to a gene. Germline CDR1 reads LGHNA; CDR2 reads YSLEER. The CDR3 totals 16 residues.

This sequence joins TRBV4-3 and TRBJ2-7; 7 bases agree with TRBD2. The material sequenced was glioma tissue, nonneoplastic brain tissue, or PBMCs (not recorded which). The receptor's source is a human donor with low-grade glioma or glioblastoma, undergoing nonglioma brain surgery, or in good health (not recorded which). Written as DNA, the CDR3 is TGCGCCAGCAGCCAAGATTTGGTTAGCGGGCGGTACGAGCAGTACTTC. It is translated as CASSQDLVSGRYEQYF.